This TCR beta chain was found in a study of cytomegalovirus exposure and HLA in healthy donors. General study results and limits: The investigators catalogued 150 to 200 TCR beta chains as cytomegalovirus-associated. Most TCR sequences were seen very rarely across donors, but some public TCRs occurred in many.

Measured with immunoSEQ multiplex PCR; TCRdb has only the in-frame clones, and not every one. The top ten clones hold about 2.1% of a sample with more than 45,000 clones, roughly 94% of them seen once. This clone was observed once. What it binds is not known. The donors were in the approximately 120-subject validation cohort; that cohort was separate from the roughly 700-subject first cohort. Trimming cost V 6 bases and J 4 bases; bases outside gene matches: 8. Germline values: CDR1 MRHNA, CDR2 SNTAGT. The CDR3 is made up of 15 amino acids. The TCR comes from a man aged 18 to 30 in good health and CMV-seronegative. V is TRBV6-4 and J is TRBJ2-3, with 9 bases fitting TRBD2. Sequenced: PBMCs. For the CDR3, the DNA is TGTGCCAGCAGCGAGGTCGCGGGAGGGTCAGATACGCAGTATTTT. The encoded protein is CASSEVAGGSDTQYF.